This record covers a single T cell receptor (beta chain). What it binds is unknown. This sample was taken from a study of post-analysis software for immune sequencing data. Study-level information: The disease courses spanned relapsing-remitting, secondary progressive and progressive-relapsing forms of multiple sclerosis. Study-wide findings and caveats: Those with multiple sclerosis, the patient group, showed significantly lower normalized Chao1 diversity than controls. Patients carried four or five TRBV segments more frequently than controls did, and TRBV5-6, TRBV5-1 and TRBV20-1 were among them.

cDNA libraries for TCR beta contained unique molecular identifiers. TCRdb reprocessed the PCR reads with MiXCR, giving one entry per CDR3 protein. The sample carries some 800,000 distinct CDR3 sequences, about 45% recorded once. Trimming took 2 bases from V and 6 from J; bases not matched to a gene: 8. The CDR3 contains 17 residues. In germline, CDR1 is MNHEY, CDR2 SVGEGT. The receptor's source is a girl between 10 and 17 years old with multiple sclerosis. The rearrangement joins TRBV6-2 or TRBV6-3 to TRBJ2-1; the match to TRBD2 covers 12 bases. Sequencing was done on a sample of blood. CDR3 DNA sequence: TGTGCCAGCAGTTACCCAAGGACTAGCGGGGCCTTCAATGAGCAGTTCTTC. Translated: CASSYPRTSGAFNEQFF.